The 27 T cell receptor beta chains reported below all come from one sample, sequenced in a study of T cell repertoires in cytomegalovirus infection. The antigens for these receptors are not known. One entry per CDR3 protein results from TCRdb running MiXCR on the reads. Here the sample spans 400,000 to 600,000 distinct CDR3 sequences, more than 40% being singletons. The material sequenced was cultured PBMCs, taken from culture after CMV antigen stimulation. The receptors come from a human donor in good health (CMV status not recorded). Some clones in this sample may be carry-over from other donors' samples.

The chain is built from TRBV7-8 and TRBJ1-5; TRBD1 aligns across 11 bases. The CDR3 contains 15 residues. Germline V gene lookup returns CDR1 SGHVS and CDR2 FQNEAQ. The V and J ends lost 4 bases and 9 bases, in that order; junction bases with no gene match: 8. This chain's CDR3 is CASSSHRDRGRPQHF. The CDR3 coding sequence is TGTGCCAGCAGCTCACACCGGGACAGGGGGAGGCCCCAGCATTTT.

This chain links TRBV7-9 with TRBJ2-2, with 8 bases aligning to TRBD2. After removal of 5 bases from V and 6 bases from J, the junction contained 11 bases not matched to a gene. The CDR3 runs 16 residues. Looked up from germline, CDR1 is SEHNR and CDR2 is FQNEAQ (reference sequence). CDR3 residues: CASSRGSGGASGELFF. The CDR3 DNA reads as TGTGCCAGCAGCCGGGGCTCCGGGGGGGCCTCCGGGGAGCTGTTTTTT. Full variable domain (remainder filled in from reference TRBV7-9 and TRBJ2-2): DTGVSQNPRHKITKRGQNVTFRCDPISEHNRLYWYRQTLGQGPEFLTYFQNEAQLEKSRLLSDRFSAERPKGSFSTLEIQRTEQGDSAMYLCASSRGSGGASGELFFGEGSRLTVL.

This chain connects TRBV7-9 to TRBJ2-1, with D possibly being TRBD1 (5 bases). Germline loops: CDR1 SEHNR, CDR2 FQNEAQ (reference sequence). V was shortened by 5 bases and J by 8 bases, with 16 bases between the two germline ends. CDR3 length equals 14 residues. CDR3 sequence: CASSPAGFGDEQFF. CDR3 coding DNA: TGTGCCAGCAGCCCAGCAGGGTTTGGGGATGAGCAGTTCTTC. Looking up the rest from reference TRBV7-9 and TRBJ2-1 gives the full variable domain: DTGVSQNPRHKITKRGQNVTFRCDPISEHNRLYWYRQTLGQGPEFLTYFQNEAQLEKSRLLSDRFSAERPKGSFSTLEIQRTEQGDSAMYLCASSPAGFGDEQFFGPGTRLTVL.

The genes are TRBV12-3 or TRBV12-4 and TRBJ1-2, with D possibly matching TRBD1 (6 bases). V lost 2 bases to trimming and J lost 3 bases, with 16 bases between them. The CDR3 has 16 amino acids. The CDR3: CASSLREDSEYYGYTF. For the CDR3, the DNA is TGTGCCAGCAGTTTAAGGGAGGACAGTGAATACTATGGCTACACCTTC.

The chain employs TRBV28 and TRBJ1-5; 9 bases are shared with TRBD1. CDR3 size: 17 residues. J lost 7 bases, V lost 7 bases, and 17 bases had no gene match. Germline V CDR1 and CDR2: MDHEN, SYDVKM. DNA for the CDR3: TGTGCCAGCACTACGTCCCGGGACAGGGCCGGGCGGCAGCCCCAGCATTTT. Its protein product is CASTTSRDRAGRQPQHF.

The CDR3 protein is CASSARGLNRETQYF. CDR3 nucleotide sequence: TGTGCCAGTAGTGCCCGCGGGCTTAATCGAGAGACCCAGTACTTC. The J gene is TRBJ2-5, the V gene TRBV19, with D maybe TRBD2 (5 bases). This CDR3 contains 15 residues. Germline CDR1 reads LNHDA; CDR2 reads SQIVND (reference sequence). Trimming removed 5 bases from V and 4 bases from J, with 17 bases in between.

This clonotype was seen a few times. The genes are TRBV12-3 or TRBV12-4 and TRBJ1-2; TRBD1 matches at 7 bases. This CDR3 region has 14 residues. The V and J ends lost 3 bases and 4 bases, in that order; junction bases with no gene match: 5. DNA of the CDR3: TGTGCCAGCAGTTTGGGGGAGGGGGCCTATGGCTACACCTTC. As protein: CASSLGEGAYGYTF.

The chain carries TRBV7-6 and TRBJ2-1, with 9 nucleotides matching TRBD1. This CDR3 comprises 13 residues. Germline CDR1 and CDR2: SGHVS and FNYEAQ. V shed 5 bases, J shed 9 bases, and the junction held 5 bases outside the gene matches. The CDR3 spells CASSAGTGTEQFF. CDR3 DNA: TGTGCCAGCAGCGCCGGGACAGGGACTGAGCAGTTCTTC.

V is TRBV10-3 and J is TRBJ2-5; D possibly corresponds to TRBD2 (5 bases). This CDR3 spans 12 amino acids. Germline V gene lookup returns CDR1 ENHRY and CDR2 SYGVKD. V was pared by 6 bases and J by 5 bases, with 10 bases between. CDR3 region: CAISRGQETQYF. The CDR3 DNA follows: TGTGCCATCAGCCGAGGGCAGGAGACCCAGTACTTC.

The J gene is TRBJ1-2, the V gene TRBV12-3 or TRBV12-4; D is ambiguous. The CDR3 is 12 amino acids. Trimming removed 2 bases from V and 6 bases from J, with 7 bases in between. The DNA of the CDR3 is TGTGCCAGCAGTTTAACAGTCGATGGCTACACCTTC. Translated, it gives CASSLTVDGYTF.

The chain links TRBV18 to TRBJ2-7, with a weak D call TRBD2 (6 bases). This CDR3 comprises 14 residues. CDR1 and CDR2 (germline): KGHSH, LQKENI. Trimming shortened V by 2 bases and J by 6 bases, and 14 bases separated the two germline ends. The CDR3 coding sequence is TGTGCCAGCTCACCAAGGGAGGTTGAGGGCGAGCAGTACTTC. Translating it yields CASSPREVEGEQYF.

The V gene is TRBV27, the J gene TRBJ2-1; TRBD2 matches at 7 bases. Per the germline V gene, CDR1 is MNHEY and CDR2 is SMNVEV (reference sequence). With V trimmed by 1 base and J by 0 bases, 3 bases remained unmatched. The CDR3 contains 16 residues. CDR3 loop: CASSLWGRASYNEQFF. The DNA of the CDR3 is TGTGCCAGCAGTTTATGGGGGAGGGCCTCCTACAATGAGCAGTTCTTC.

The chain's CDR3 is CASSSVQGAVGGYTF. The DNA of the CDR3 is TGTGCCAGCAGCTCAGTTCAGGGGGCAGTCGGGGGCTACACCTTC. The rearrangement links TRBV7-9 to TRBJ1-2; 8 bases are shared with TRBD1. The CDR3 consists of 15 residues. Germline V lookup: CDR1 SEHNR, CDR2 FQNEAQ (reference sequence). Trimming removed 4 bases from V and 8 bases from J; junction bases left unmatched: 12.

The rearrangement uses TRBV27 and TRBJ2-7, with 11 bases matching TRBD2. Trimming took 8 bases from V and 3 from J; bases not matched to a gene: 9. The germline V gene encodes CDR1 MNHEY and CDR2 SMNVEV (reference sequence). The CDR3 has 15 amino acids. CDR3 in DNA: TGTGCCAGCTGGGGTAGCGGGGGGGCGGTCTACGAGCAGTACTTC. It translates to CASWGSGGAVYEQYF.

The chain has TRBV20-1 and TRBJ2-3, with TRBD2 matching over 9 bases. The J segment lost 0 bases and the V segment lost 5 bases, leaving 12 bases of the junction unmatched. CDR3 length: 17 residues. Germline V lookup: CDR1 DFQATT, CDR2 SNEGSKA (reference sequence). CDR3 bases: TGCAGTGCTCGCCGCGGACTAGCGCGATCTAGCACAGATACGCAGTATTTT. It is translated as CSARRGLARSSTDTQYF.

This clonotype was seen a few times. The chain couples TRBV7-6 to TRBJ2-7; 10 bases are a match to TRBD2. Looked up from germline, CDR1 is SGHVS and CDR2 is FNYEAQ. The CDR3 is 14 amino acids. Losses at the gene ends were 2 bases for V and 6 bases for J; bases not matched to a gene: 4. As DNA, the CDR3 is TGTGCCAGCAGCTTACTAGCGGGAGCGAGCGAGCAGTACTTC. It yields the protein CASSLLAGASEQYF.

The V call is TRBV7-8, the J call TRBJ2-1; 11 nucleotides agree with TRBD2. This CDR3 is built from 19 residues. Germline CDR1 reads SGHVS; CDR2 reads FQNEAQ. Trimming took 5 bases from V and 3 from J; bases not matched to a gene: 15. CDR3 region: CASSPRRLAGGGDYNEQFF. CDR3 DNA sequence: TGTGCCAGCAGCCCGAGACGGCTAGCGGGGGGTGGAGACTACAATGAGCAGTTCTTC.

The chain employs TRBV2 and TRBJ2-7, with D tentatively TRBD1 (5 bases). The CDR3 runs 14 residues. With 6 bases removed from V and 0 bases from J, the gap between germline ends came to 12 bases. The germline CDR1 and CDR2 sequences are SNHLY and FYNNEI. CDR3 nucleotide sequence: TGTGCCAGCAGGTGGGGCGGAAACTCCTACGAGCAGTACTTC. Residues: CASRWGGNSYEQYF.

J is TRBJ1-4 and V is TRBV4-3; D unclear. The CDR3 runs 18 residues. CDR1 and CDR2 (germline): LGHNA, YSLEER. Trimming left V 0 bases short and J 0 bases short, with 14 bases between. CDR3 residues: CASSQDLDGRATNEKLFF. The CDR3 coding sequence is TGCGCCAGCAGCCAAGATCTGGATGGAAGGGCAACTAATGAAAAACTGTTTTTT.

This clonotype was counted between two and nine times. The V gene is TRBV7-2, the J gene TRBJ1-5, with unresolved D. The CDR3 has 12 residues. Trimming removed 2 bases at V and 9 bases at J, with 8 bases between. The germline V gene encodes CDR1 SGHTA and CDR2 FQGNSA. CDR3 in DNA: TGTGCCAGCAGCTTAATGGGCCTGCCCCAGCATTTT. Residues: CASSLMGLPQHF.

In its sample, this clonotype was seen a few times. This sequence joins TRBV7-9 and TRBJ2-3; 8 bases line up with TRBD2. Germline CDR1 reads SEHNR; CDR2 reads FQNEAQ (reference sequence). Trimming removed 5 bases from V and 3 bases from J; junction bases left unmatched: 10. The CDR3 runs 16 residues. CDR3 amino acids: CASSTRAGEGTDTQYF. CDR3 nucleotide sequence: TGTGCCAGCAGCACCAGAGCGGGAGAGGGTACAGATACGCAGTATTTT.

The chain employs TRBV4-2 and TRBJ1-3, with unresolved D. Trimming pared 0 bases from V and 0 bases from J, leaving 9 bases between. Per the germline V gene, CDR1 is LGHNA and CDR2 is YNFKEQ. The CDR3 runs 16 residues. The CDR3 DNA is TGTGCCAGCAGCCAAGACCGGAGTTCCTCTGGAAACACCATATATTTT. It yields the protein CASSQDRSSSGNTIYF.

V gene TRBV5-4 combines with J gene TRBJ2-7, with D uncertain. The germline CDR1 and CDR2 sequences are SGHNT and YYREEE (reference sequence). This CDR3 has 15 residues. V was clipped by 2 bases and J by 0 bases, with 12 bases between them. The chain's CDR3 is CASSFSRHSSYEQYF. The CDR3 coding sequence is TGTGCCAGCAGCTTCTCCCGCCACAGCTCCTACGAGCAGTACTTC. The whole variable domain, filled in from reference TRBV5-4 and TRBJ2-7, reads ETGVTQSPTHLIKTRGQQVTLRCSSQSGHNTVSWYQQALGQGPQFIFQYYREEENGRGNFPPRFSGLQFPNYSSELNVNALELDDSALYLCASSFSRHSSYEQYFGPGTRLTVT.

This clonotype was observed a single time. The chain couples TRBV2 to TRBJ2-1; D not certain. The V gene lost 4 bases and the J gene lost 3 bases, with 10 bases spanning the gap. The germline V gene has CDR1 SNHLY and CDR2 FYNNEI. CDR3 length: 14 residues. The CDR3 bases are TGTGCCAGCAGTGTGGACCCCCGCTACAATGAGCAGTTCTTC. As protein: CASSVDPRYNEQFF.

This clonotype was seen a handful of times. V usage is TRBV7-2 and J usage is TRBJ2-7; 7 bases are a match to TRBD1. V lost 6 bases, J lost 3 bases, and 11 bases stayed unmatched. CDR3 length equals 15 residues. Germline loops: CDR1 SGHTA, CDR2 FQGNSA. The CDR3 sequence is CASSTPEQGDYEQYF. CDR3 nucleotides: TGTGCCAGCAGTACTCCGGAGCAGGGGGACTACGAGCAGTACTTC.

This clonotype was seen a few times. The chain couples TRBV19 to TRBJ2-1, with 13 bases identical to TRBD2. The V and J ends lost 6 bases and 8 bases, in that order; junction bases with no gene match: 7. CDR3 length: 15 residues. Germline CDR1 is LNHDA and CDR2 is SQIVND (reference sequence). CDR3 sequence (DNA): TGTGCCAGTAGCCACGGACTAGCGGGAGTGGATGAGCAGTTCTTC. It yields the protein CASSHGLAGVDEQFF. The whole variable domain, remainder taken from reference TRBV19 and TRBJ2-1, is DGGITQSPKYLFRKEGQNVTLSCEQNLNHDAMYWYRQDPGQGLRLIYYSQIVNDFQKGDIAEGYSVSREKKESFPLTVTSAQKNPTAFYLCASSHGLAGVDEQFFGPGTRLTVL.

The CDR3 loop reads CASSLTTDEKLFF. DNA of the CDR3: TGTGCCAGCAGCTTAACAACGGATGAAAAACTGTTTTTT. The chain joins TRBV7-9 to TRBJ1-4; no clear D. This CDR3 has 13 amino acids. The germline CDR1 and CDR2 sequences are SEHNR and FQNEAQ (reference sequence). V was trimmed by 2 bases and J by 6 bases, leaving 7 bases between them.